Listed here are 23 T cell receptor beta chains from one sample, sequenced in a study of technical replicates of blood from several donors. Sequenced by immunoSEQ multiplex PCR; TCRdb stores in-frame clones only, minus some. The sample has over 70,000 clones, about 94% seen once; the top ten hold around 0.37%. Sequenced sample: T cells isolated from PBMCs. The receptors derive from a human donor in good health.

This clone was found once. The rearrangement links TRBV5-6 to TRBJ1-2; maybe TRBD1 (5 bases). Germline CDR1 SGHDT, CDR2 YYEEEE. The CDR3 is made up of 13 amino acids. The V end was cut by 5 bases, the J end by 4 bases, with 12 bases between. The CDR3 reads CASSSTDPYGYTF. CDR3 coding DNA: TGTGCCAGCAGTTCGACAGATCCCTATGGCTACACCTTC.

This clone showed up just once. The gene calls are TRBV2 and TRBJ2-1; TRBD2 matches 8 bases. Germline V CDR1 and CDR2: SNHLY, FYNNEI. The CDR3 is 13 amino acids. V gave up 2 bases and J gave up 8 bases; unmatched junction bases: 2. The CDR3 DNA is TGTGCCAGCAGTGAAAGCGGGAGCTATGAGCAGTTCTTC. Its protein product is CASSESGSYEQFF.

The J gene is TRBJ2-5, the V gene TRBV25-1; D gene ambiguous. The CDR3 has 15 amino acids. From germline, CDR1 is MGHDK and CDR2 SYGVNS. The V and J ends lost 4 bases and 2 bases respectively, with 14 bases between them. In DNA, the CDR3 is TGTGCCAGCAGTGCCGGCTGGAGTGTTCAAGAGACCCAGTACTTC. It encodes CASSAGWSVQETQYF.

The chain recombines TRBV15 with TRBJ1-5; 7 nucleotides agree with TRBD1. CDR3 size: 15 residues. Germline-derived CDR1 and CDR2 are LNHNV and YYDKDF (reference sequence). Trimming cost V 5 bases and J 4 bases; bases outside gene matches: 8. DNA of the CDR3: TGTGCCACCAGCCGTGGACAGGTGCAGAATCAGCCCCAGCATTTT. Its protein product is CATSRGQVQNQPQHF.

This clone was found once. This chain connects TRBV27 to TRBJ2-7, with a weak D call TRBD2 (6 bases). The CDR3 has 14 residues. Germline V gene data show CDR1 as MNHEY and CDR2 as SMNVEV (reference sequence). The ends were cut back, 5 bases at V and 2 bases at J, with 13 bases in the middle. CDR3 amino acids: CASSAGTGPYEQYF. CDR3 DNA sequence: TGTGCCAGCAGTGCCGGGACTGGGCCCTACGAGCAGTACTTC.

This chain connects TRBV7-9 to TRBJ2-7; 7 nucleotides line up with TRBD1. CDR1 and CDR2 from the germline V gene are SEHNR and FQNEAQ (reference sequence). The CDR3 is 12 amino acids. Trimming at V came to 5 bases and at J to 4 bases, leaving 2 bases not matched to a gene. The CDR3 coding sequence is TGTGCCAGCAGCGGGGGACAGTACGAGCAGTACTTC. Translation: CASSGGQYEQYF. The variable domain in full, completed from reference TRBV7-9 and TRBJ2-7, reads DTGVSQNPRHKITKRGQNVTFRCDPISEHNRLYWYRQTLGQGPEFLTYFQNEAQLEKSRLLSDRFSAERPKGSFSTLEIQRTEQGDSAMYLCASSGGQYEQYFGPGTRLTVT.

This chain connects TRBV19 to TRBJ1-3, with 10 positions matching TRBD1. V lost 6 bases to trimming and J lost 4 bases; unmatched junction nucleotides: 9. The CDR3 length is 16 residues. CDR1 is LNHDA and CDR2 is SQIVND in the germline V gene (reference sequence). The chain's CDR3 is CASRQSGTGDGNTIYF. The CDR3 region has the DNA TGTGCCAGTAGACAATCCGGGACAGGGGACGGAAACACCATATATTTT. The whole variable domain, remainder taken from reference TRBV19 and TRBJ1-3, is DGGITQSPKYLFRKEGQNVTLSCEQNLNHDAMYWYRQDPGQGLRLIYYSQIVNDFQKGDIAEGYSVSREKKESFPLTVTSAQKNPTAFYLCASRQSGTGDGNTIYFGEGSWLTVV.

For the CDR3, the DNA is TGTGCCAGCAGCCAAGAACAGGGATCGAACACCGGGGAGCTGTTTTTT. Its protein is CASSQEQGSNTGELFF. The rearrangement joins TRBV4-2 to TRBJ2-2, with D perhaps matching TRBD1 (6 bases). The CDR3 length is 16 residues. Germline assignment: CDR1 LGHNA and CDR2 YNFKEQ. V lost 0 bases and J 0 bases, leaving 8 bases between the germline ends.

This chain connects TRBV30 to TRBJ1-5; 7 bases match TRBD1. The V segment lost 0 bases and the J segment 6 bases; nucleotides outside the gene matches: 2. This CDR3 is 13 amino acids long. CDR1 is GTSNPN and CDR2 is SVGIG in the germline V gene (reference sequence). In DNA form, the CDR3 reads TGTGCCTGGAGTGTACAGGGGTCTCAGCCCCAGCATTTT. Amino acids: CAWSVQGSQPQHF. Looking up the rest from reference TRBV30 and TRBJ1-5 gives the full variable domain: SQTIHQWPATLVQPVGSPLSLECTVEGTSNPNLYWYRQAAGRGLQLLFYSVGIGQISSEVPQNLSASRPQDRQFILSSKKLLLSDSGFYLCAWSVQGSQPQHFGDGTRLSIL.

The rearrangement uses TRBV9 and TRBJ1-1; D gene unclear. V shed 5 bases and J shed 1 base, with 9 bases lying between them. Germline-derived CDR1 and CDR2 are SGDLS and YYNGEE. The CDR3 length is 13 residues. The CDR3 sequence: CASSSQENTEAFF. The CDR3 DNA reads TGTGCCAGCAGTTCCCAGGAGAACACTGAAGCTTTCTTT.

This chain links TRBV7-9 with TRBJ2-1; a possible D gene is TRBD2 (5 bases). This CDR3 spans 14 amino acids. Germline CDR1 SEHNR, CDR2 FQNEAQ (reference sequence). Trimming shortened V by 2 bases and J by 6 bases, and 11 bases separated the two germline ends. CDR3 bases: TGTGCCAGCAGCTTAACGGGCGGGTTCAATGAGCAGTTCTTC. Protein sequence: CASSLTGGFNEQFF. Drawing the rest from reference TRBV7-9 and TRBJ2-1, the complete variable domain is DTGVSQNPRHKITKRGQNVTFRCDPISEHNRLYWYRQTLGQGPEFLTYFQNEAQLEKSRLLSDRFSAERPKGSFSTLEIQRTEQGDSAMYLCASSLTGGFNEQFFGPGTRLTVL.

This sequence joins TRBV18 and TRBJ2-7; 7 bases align to TRBD2. V shed 6 bases and J 3 bases; nucleotides not matched to a gene: 8. The CDR3 extends over 14 amino acids. CDR1 and CDR2 from the germline V gene are KGHSH and LQKENI. The CDR3 region has the DNA TGTGCCAGCTCCCCTAGCGGAGACAACTACGAGCAGTACTTC. It is translated as CASSPSGDNYEQYF.

This chain joins TRBV5-1 and TRBJ2-2; D is ambiguous. The V end was cut by 4 bases, the J end by 6 bases, with 4 bases between. This CDR3 is 11 amino acids long. Per the germline V gene, CDR1 is SGHRS and CDR2 is YFSETQ. CDR3: CASSRAGELFF. CDR3 nucleotides: TGCGCCAGCAGCCGTGCCGGGGAGCTGTTTTTT.

The chain combines TRBV27 with TRBJ2-4, with TRBD1 identical over 8 bases. Losses at the gene ends were 7 bases for V and 8 bases for J; bases not matched to a gene: 4. The germline V gene has CDR1 MNHEY and CDR2 SMNVEV (reference sequence). The CDR3 has 12 amino acids. This chain's CDR3 is CASTDRGDIQYF. In DNA form, the CDR3 reads TGTGCCAGCACAGACAGGGGTGACATTCAGTACTTC.

The rearrangement links TRBV6-4 to TRBJ2-1; a possible D gene is TRBD2 (6 bases). V dropped 10 bases and J dropped 6 bases, with 22 bases sitting between them. The germline CDR1 and CDR2 sequences are MRHNA and SNTAGT. This CDR3 has 15 amino acids. The CDR3 coding sequence is TGTGCCATCGTGGGGCGGGATCCCCACGGCAATGAGCAGTTCTTC. This encodes CAIVGRDPHGNEQFF.

This chain links TRBV28 with TRBJ1-1, with TRBD1 as a possible D gene (6 bases). The CDR3 runs to 15 residues. Trimming left V 1 base short and J 1 base short, with 10 bases between. Germline V gene sequence: CDR1 MDHEN, CDR2 SYDVKM. CDR3 sequence (DNA): TGTGCCAGCAGTTTATACGGGGGGCGGAACACTGAAGCTTTCTTT. Its translation: CASSLYGGRNTEAFF.

The rearrangement joins TRBV6-5 to TRBJ2-1, with D maybe TRBD1 (5 bases). There are 15 residues in the CDR3. From germline, CDR1 is MNHEY and CDR2 SVGAGI. V was trimmed by 5 bases and J by 6 bases, leaving 17 bases between them. The CDR3 bases are TGTGCCAGCAGTACTCAGGGTTTTACCGGCAATGAGCAGTTCTTC. Amino acids: CASSTQGFTGNEQFF.

This clone was detected only once. The rearrangement links TRBV6-6 to TRBJ2-7; perhaps TRBD1 as D (6 bases). Germline V gives CDR1 MNHNY, CDR2 SVGAGI (reference sequence). This CDR3 has 14 amino acids. V was cut by 6 bases and J by 7 bases, with 19 bases left in between. The CDR3 sequence: CASSPRQVSSEQYF. CDR3 DNA: TGTGCCAGCAGCCCTCGACAGGTTTCGTCGGAGCAGTACTTC.

This sequence joins TRBV19 and TRBJ2-3, with 7 positions matching TRBD2. The CDR3 contains 12 residues. CDR1 and CDR2 from the germline V gene are LNHDA and SQIVND (reference sequence). CDR3 coding DNA: TGTGCTACTAGCGTAGGCACAGATACGCAGTATTTT. This gives the protein CATSVGTDTQYF.

The chain recombines TRBV28 with TRBJ1-4, with D possibly matching TRBD1 (5 bases). The CDR3 loop spans 16 amino acids. The ends were cut back, 6 bases at V and 0 bases at J, with 14 bases in the middle. Per germline, CDR1 MDHEN and CDR2 SYDVKM. This CDR3 reads CASSLWGSATNEKLFF. The CDR3 bases are TGTGCCAGCAGCCTTTGGGGCTCTGCAACTAATGAAAAACTGTTTTTT.

The chain recombines TRBV29-1 with TRBJ1-1; D is possibly TRBD1 (5 bases). CDR1 is SQVTM, CDR2 ANQGSEA, per germline. The ends were cut back, 7 bases at V and 4 bases at J, with 16 bases in the middle. The CDR3 covers 13 residues. The CDR3, as DNA: TGCAGCGCAACAGGTACGAAAGGCACTGAAGCTTTCTTT. Protein: CSATGTKGTEAFF.

This chain connects TRBV28 to TRBJ2-7, with TRBD2 identical over 11 bases. V was pared by 4 bases and J by 0 bases, with 5 bases of the junction left unmatched. The CDR3 runs 16 residues. Germline values: CDR1 MDHEN, CDR2 SYDVKM. Here the CDR3 reads CASSWMTSGISYEQYF. The CDR3 coding sequence is TGTGCCAGCAGTTGGATGACTAGCGGGATCTCCTACGAGCAGTACTTC.

The chain has TRBV30 and TRBJ1-5; no definite D call. V dropped 4 bases and J dropped 2 bases, with 12 bases sitting between them. The CDR3 runs 14 residues. Germline-derived CDR1 and CDR2 are GTSNPN and SVGIG (reference sequence). CDR3 nucleotide sequence: TGTGCCTGGACTTCGGCGGCAGGCAATCAGCCCCAGCATTTT. It encodes CAWTSAAGNQPQHF.